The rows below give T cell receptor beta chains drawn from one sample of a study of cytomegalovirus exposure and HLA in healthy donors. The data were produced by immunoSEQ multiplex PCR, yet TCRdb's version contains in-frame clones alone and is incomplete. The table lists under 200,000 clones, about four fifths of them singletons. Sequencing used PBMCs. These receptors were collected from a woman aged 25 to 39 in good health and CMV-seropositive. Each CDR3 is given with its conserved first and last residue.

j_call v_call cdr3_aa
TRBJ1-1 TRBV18 CASSPEAGGGGTEAFF
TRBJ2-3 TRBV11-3 CASGGGDTQYF
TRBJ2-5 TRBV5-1 CASSPGTSGTQQETQYF
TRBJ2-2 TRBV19 CASSIGRGGAPGELFF
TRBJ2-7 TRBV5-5 CASSSPGQGRNSYEQYF
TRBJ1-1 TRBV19 CASSQDRGTEAFF
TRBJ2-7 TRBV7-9 CASSPGHLPYEQYF
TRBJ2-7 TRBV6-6 CASSSRQGPSYEQYF
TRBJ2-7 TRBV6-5 CASTKAGTGRQYF
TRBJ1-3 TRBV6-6 CASSTDRVNTIYF
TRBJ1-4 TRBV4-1 CASSQGPGGREKLFF
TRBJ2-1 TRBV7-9 CASSFILAGNEQFF
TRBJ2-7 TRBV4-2 CASSPLAGRPYEQYF
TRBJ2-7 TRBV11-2 CASSLVRQAPQYF
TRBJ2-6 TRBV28 CASSLEPSGPVLTF
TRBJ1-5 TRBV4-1 CASRREQPQHF
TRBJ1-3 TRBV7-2 CASSPQVISGNTIYF
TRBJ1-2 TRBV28 CASSQTGVANYGYTF
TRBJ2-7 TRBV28 CASSGALAGMREQYF
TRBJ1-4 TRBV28 CASSWSGTNEKLFF
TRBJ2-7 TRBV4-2 CASSQALGLAGTYEQYF
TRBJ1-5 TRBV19 CASSPPPGDLTHQPQHF
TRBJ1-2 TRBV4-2 CASSQHEGANYGYTF
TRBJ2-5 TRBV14 CASSQVLASGKETQYF
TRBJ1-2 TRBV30 CAWSVGGDYGYTF
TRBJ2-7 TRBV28 CASSSPGQGAVNEQYF
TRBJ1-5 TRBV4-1 CASSHPDSYQPQHF
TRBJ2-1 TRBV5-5 CASRQGASRSYNEQFF
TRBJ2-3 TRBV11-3 CASSLLRTDTQYF
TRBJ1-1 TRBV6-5 CASSYGQVDEAFF
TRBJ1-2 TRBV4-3 CASSPDRLKLDNRDGYTF
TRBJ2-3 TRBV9 CASSPVDRTSTDTQYF
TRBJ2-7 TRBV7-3 CASSFPRTGTYEQYF
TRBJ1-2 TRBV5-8 CASSLGLDRSYGYTF
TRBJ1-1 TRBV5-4 CASSLDQGNTEAFF
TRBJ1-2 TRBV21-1 CASSKAQATTHYGYTF
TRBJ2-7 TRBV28 CASSRTGSYEQYF
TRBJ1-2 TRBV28 CASSLYPPLSSNYGYTF
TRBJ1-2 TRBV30 CAWIPPGRGTYGYTF
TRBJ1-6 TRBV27 CASSDRTGSNSPLHF
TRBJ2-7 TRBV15 CATSRDPDRWSYEQYF
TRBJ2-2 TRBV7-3 CASSVTGDTGELFF
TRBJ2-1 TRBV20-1 CSAEKDEQFF
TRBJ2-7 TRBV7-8 CASSFGTGVGYEQYF
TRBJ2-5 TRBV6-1 CASSGLPGQVQETQYF
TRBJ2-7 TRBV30 CAWRGTGWYEQYF
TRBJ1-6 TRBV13 CASSLLTGGLGSSPLHF
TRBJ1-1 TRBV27 CASSTLIQGRNTEAFF
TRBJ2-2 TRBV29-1 CSVSAGGTGELFF
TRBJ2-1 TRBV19 CASSRTGGINEQFF
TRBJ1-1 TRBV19 CASSPDRVKGFF
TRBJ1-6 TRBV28 CASSPQTRGNSPLHF
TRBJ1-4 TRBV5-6 CASSRGEGEKLFF
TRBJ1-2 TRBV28 CASSLQQGPGYTF
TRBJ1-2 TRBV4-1 CASSQDHRGYYGYTF